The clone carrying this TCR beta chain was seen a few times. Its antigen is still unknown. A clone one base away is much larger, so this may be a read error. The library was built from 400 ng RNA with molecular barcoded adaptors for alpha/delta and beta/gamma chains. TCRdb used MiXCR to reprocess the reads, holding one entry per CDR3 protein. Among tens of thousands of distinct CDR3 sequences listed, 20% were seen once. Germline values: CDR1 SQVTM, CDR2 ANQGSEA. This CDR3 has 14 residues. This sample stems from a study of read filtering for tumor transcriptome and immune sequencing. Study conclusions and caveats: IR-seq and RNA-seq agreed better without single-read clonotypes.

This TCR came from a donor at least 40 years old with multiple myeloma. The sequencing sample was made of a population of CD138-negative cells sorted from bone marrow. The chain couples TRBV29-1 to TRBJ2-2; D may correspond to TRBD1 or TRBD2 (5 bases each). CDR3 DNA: TGCAGCGTTGTGAGGGGCGCGAACACCGGGGAGCTGGTTTTT. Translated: CSVVRGANTGELVF.